These 27 T cell receptor beta chains were all obtained from the same sample, sequenced in a study of cytomegalovirus exposure and HLA in healthy donors. In the PCR, 60 Vbeta and 13 Jbeta primers were used. The repertoire was sequenced with immunoSEQ multiplex PCR; TCRdb's copy has only in-frame clones and lacks some. The repertoire holds about 59,000 clones, with about 77% as singletons. Sequenced input: PBMCs. The source is a man aged 25-45 years in good health and CMV-seropositive.

The rearrangement joins TRBV6-6 to TRBJ1-4, with 7 bases fitting TRBD1. Per germline, CDR1 MNHNY and CDR2 SVGAGI (reference sequence). The CDR3 contains 16 residues. V lost 5 bases to trimming and J lost 0 bases; unmatched junction nucleotides: 6. The chain's CDR3 is CASSRQGPATNEKLFF. CDR3 DNA: TGTGCCAGCAGTCGACAGGGCCCTGCAACTAATGAAAAACTGTTTTTT.

V is TRBV7-6 and J is TRBJ1-6; no definite D call. The CDR3 spans 15 residues. From germline, CDR1 is SGHVS and CDR2 FNYEAQ. V dropped 5 bases and J dropped 10 bases, with 18 bases sitting between them. The CDR3 DNA reads TGTGCCAGCAGCGAAGGTGGGAGGCCCTACTCACCCCTCCACTTT. Translating it yields CASSEGGRPYSPLHF. The complete variable domain, with remaining parts taken from reference TRBV7-6 and TRBJ1-6, reads GAGVSQSPRYKVTKRGQDVALRCDPISGHVSLYWYRQALGQGPEFLTYFNYEAQQDKSGLPNDRFSAERPEGSISTLTIQRTEQRDSAMYRCASSEGGRPYSPLHFGNGTRLTVT.

The chain couples TRBV7-9 to TRBJ2-7; weak D call: TRBD2 (5 bases). The germline V gene encodes CDR1 SEHNR and CDR2 FQNEAQ (reference sequence). Trimming took 5 bases from V and 6 from J, leaving 8 bases between them. The CDR3 is made up of 11 amino acids. CDR3 amino acids: CASSDGIEQYF. As DNA, the CDR3 is TGTGCCAGCAGCGACGGGATCGAGCAGTACTTC.

The chain couples TRBV5-1 to TRBJ1-3; D remains ambiguous. V dropped 1 base and J dropped 1 base, with 9 bases sitting between them. The CDR3 spans 15 residues. Per the germline V gene, CDR1 is SGHRS and CDR2 is YFSETQ. The CDR3 DNA is TGCGCCAGCAGCTTGAGTGGGAGGTCTGGAAACACCATATATTTT. Encoded protein: CASSLSGRSGNTIYF.

A few counts support this clone. The genes are TRBV6-5 and TRBJ1-4; D is ambiguous. Germline values: CDR1 MNHEY, CDR2 SVGAGI. V dropped 1 base and J dropped 8 bases, with 11 bases sitting between them. The CDR3 sequence is 14 residues long. DNA for the CDR3: TGTGCCAGCAGTTACTTGGGGAGACGCGAAAAACTGTTTTTT. Translating it yields CASSYLGRREKLFF.

The CDR3 loop is CASSPRQVTTEAFF. DNA for the CDR3: TGTGCCAGCAGTCCTAGACAGGTGACCACTGAAGCTTTCTTT. The V call is TRBV5-8, the J call TRBJ1-1, with D maybe TRBD1 (6 bases). V was shortened by 5 bases and J by 4 bases, with 15 bases between the two germline ends. The CDR3 runs to 14 residues. Germline CDR1 SGHTS, CDR2 YDEGEE.

This chain joins TRBV5-6 and TRBJ2-3, with a weak D call TRBD2 (6 bases). The CDR3 has 15 amino acids. Germline-derived CDR1 and CDR2 are SGHDT and YYEEEE. Trimming left V 5 bases short and J 2 bases short, with 15 bases between. CDR3 sequence: CASSTRGTSTDTQYF. The CDR3 coding sequence is TGTGCCAGCAGTACCCGGGGGACTTCCACAGATACGCAGTATTTT. Variable domain in full (rest from reference TRBV5-6 and TRBJ2-3): DAGVTQSPTHLIKTRGQQVTLRCSPKSGHDTVSWYQQALGQGPQFIFQYYEEEERQRGNFPDRFSGHQFPNYSSELNVNALLLGDSALYLCASSTRGTSTDTQYFGPGTRLTVL.

This clone has a single count. The V gene is TRBV30, the J gene TRBJ2-7; 9 nucleotides align to TRBD2. The J segment lost 7 bases and the V segment lost 6 bases, leaving 13 bases of the junction unmatched. The CDR3 covers 14 residues. Looked up from germline, CDR1 is GTSNPN and CDR2 is SVGIG (reference sequence). This CDR3 is CACYPWRGGREQYF. The CDR3 DNA reads as TGTGCCTGTTACCCATGGCGGGGGGGTCGGGAGCAGTACTTC.

This CDR3 reads CSVEGEETQYF. The DNA for the CDR3 is TGCAGTGTGGAAGGAGAAGAGACCCAGTACTTC. This chain joins TRBV20-1 and TRBJ2-5; D is unclear. CDR3 length equals 11 residues. V was clipped by 7 bases and J by 3 bases, with 9 bases between them. Germline values: CDR1 DFQATT, CDR2 SNEGSKA (reference sequence).

The J gene is TRBJ2-2, the V gene TRBV5-1; TRBD1 aligns across 7 bases. The germline CDR1 and CDR2 sequences are SGHRS and YFSETQ. V was pared by 0 bases and J by 5 bases, with 1 base of the junction left unmatched. CDR3 length: 14 amino acids. The DNA for the CDR3 is TGCGCCAGCAGCTTGGACAGGGGAACCGGGGAGCTGTTTTTT. This sequence encodes CASSLDRGTGELFF.

The rearrangement joins TRBV7-3 to TRBJ1-1, with D hard to call. The ends were cut back, 1 base at V and 1 base at J, with 13 bases in the middle. The CDR3 runs to 16 residues. Germline-derived CDR1 and CDR2 are SGHTA and FQGTGA. CDR3 DNA: TGTGCCAGCAGCTTAAGACCAGGAGGCGGGAACACTGAAGCTTTCTTT. This gives the protein CASSLRPGGGNTEAFF.

The rearrangement uses TRBV6-1 and TRBJ1-1; D is ambiguous. The CDR3 length is 12 residues. Germline V CDR1 and CDR2: MNHNS, SASEGT. V was trimmed by 6 bases and J by 7 bases, leaving 12 bases between them. CDR3 residues: CASSLVGFEAFF. CDR3 coding DNA: TGTGCCAGCAGCCTAGTCGGGTTTGAAGCTTTCTTT.

The chain uses TRBV19 and TRBJ1-1; possibly TRBD1 for D (5 bases). V was pared by 6 bases and J by 4 bases, with 9 bases between. Germline CDR1 is LNHDA and CDR2 is SQIVND (reference sequence). This CDR3 has 12 amino acids. The CDR3 DNA follows: TGTGCCAGTAGAGGGCAGGGCACTGAAGCTTTCTTT. This sequence encodes CASRGQGTEAFF.

In its sample, this clone was seen a few times. J is TRBJ1-4 and V is TRBV18; tentative D call: TRBD1 (6 bases). Germline CDR1 KGHSH, CDR2 LQKENI. Trimming left V 6 bases short and J 4 bases short, with 15 bases between. The CDR3 is made up of 15 amino acids. The CDR3 spells CASSTSGTNNEKLFF. CDR3 coding DNA: TGTGCCAGCTCTACTTCCGGGACAAATAATGAAAAACTGTTTTTT.

The CDR3 bases are TGCGCCAGCAGCTCGGCCTACAGGGCCGGGGAGCTGTTTTTT. Protein: CASSSAYRAGELFF. The chain employs TRBV5-1 and TRBJ2-2; D may be TRBD1 (6 bases). V shed 3 bases and J shed 6 bases, with 12 bases lying between them. The CDR3 has 14 amino acids. Germline V gene sequence: CDR1 SGHRS, CDR2 YFSETQ.

This sequence joins TRBV28 and TRBJ2-7; D unclear. The CDR3 has 14 amino acids. V lost 3 bases and J lost 0, with 9 bases in between. CDR1 and CDR2 (germline): MDHEN, SYDVKM. The CDR3: CASSFAMSSYEQYF. Here the CDR3 DNA reads TGTGCCAGCAGTTTCGCTATGAGCTCCTACGAGCAGTACTTC.

The genes are TRBV29-1 and TRBJ1-1; possibly TRBD1 for D (6 bases). V was cut by 7 bases and J by 1 base, with 13 bases left in between. Germline CDR1 SQVTM, CDR2 ANQGSEA. This CDR3 has 13 residues. The CDR3 region is CSGTGGSNTEAFF. CDR3 DNA: TGCAGCGGGACGGGGGGCTCGAACACTGAAGCTTTCTTT.

V gene TRBV9 combines with J gene TRBJ1-1; D is uncertain. Per germline, CDR1 SGDLS and CDR2 YYNGEE. The CDR3 has 13 amino acids. Trimming stripped 0 bases from V and 11 bases from J, with 14 bases between. DNA for the CDR3: TGTGCCAGCAGCGTAGAAGACGGGGTGGCCGCTTTCTTT. Amino acids: CASSVEDGVAAFF.

The V call is TRBV5-4, the J call TRBJ2-1; 9 bases are a match to TRBD2. This CDR3 is built from 17 residues. Losses at the gene ends were 0 bases for V and 7 bases for J; bases not matched to a gene: 11. Germline V CDR1 and CDR2: SGHNT, YYREEE (reference sequence). CDR3 sequence reads: CASSLGGGGGAGNEQFF. The DNA of the CDR3 is TGTGCCAGCAGCTTGGGCGGCGGCGGGGGGGCGGGGAATGAGCAGTTCTTC.

The rearrangement links TRBV11-2 to TRBJ2-7; 8 bases are shared with TRBD1. The CDR3 runs to 15 residues. Germline V gene lookup returns CDR1 SGHAT and CDR2 FQNNGV. Trimming at V came to 3 bases and at J to 2 bases, leaving 6 bases not matched to a gene. CDR3 residues: CASSLAGQATYEQYF. CDR3 bases: TGTGCCAGCAGCTTGGCGGGACAGGCCACCTACGAGCAGTACTTC.

This chain uses TRBV28 with TRBJ1-1; a weak D match, TRBD1 (5 bases). The V gene's germline CDR1 is MDHEN and CDR2 SYDVKM. The CDR3 loop spans 12 amino acids. The V end was cut by 1 base, the J end by 10 bases, with 10 bases between. The CDR3 region is CASSLSGVRAFF. Written as DNA, the CDR3 is TGTGCCAGCAGTTTATCGGGGGTTCGAGCTTTCTTT.

This clone was seen a few times. One junction end disagrees with the germline gene, perhaps due to a read error. The chain couples TRBV7-7 to TRBJ2-7; D remains unclear. The CDR3 loop spans 14 amino acids. CDR1 and CDR2 (germline): SSHAT, FNYEAQ (reference sequence). CDR3 sequence reads: CASSFVTTNYEQYF. In nucleotides, the CDR3 is TGTGCTAGCAGCTTTGTCACTACGAACTACGAGCAGTACTTC.

The V and J genes are TRBV28 and TRBJ1-1; TRBD1 is a possible D gene (5 bases). Germline lookup yields CDR1 MDHEN and CDR2 SYDVKM. The CDR3 is made up of 16 amino acids. The V end was cut by 7 bases, the J end by 0 bases, with 18 bases between. The CDR3 sequence is CASNLGTWVMNTEAFF. The CDR3 nucleotides read TGTGCCAGCAACCTGGGGACTTGGGTGATGAACACTGAAGCTTTCTTT. Looking up the rest from reference TRBV28 and TRBJ1-1 gives the full variable domain: DVKVTQSSRYLVKRTGEKVFLECVQDMDHENMFWYRQDPGLGLRLIYFSYDVKMKEKGDIPEGYSVSREKKERFSLILESASTNQTSMYLCASNLGTWVMNTEAFFGQGTRLTVV.

This clone was recorded a few times. The chain carries TRBV30 and TRBJ1-5, with D tentatively TRBD1 (5 bases). Germline assignment: CDR1 GTSNPN and CDR2 SVGIG (reference sequence). The V and J ends lost 0 bases and 6 bases respectively, with 9 bases between them. This CDR3 is 13 amino acids long. The CDR3 region is CAWSVERGQPQHF. The CDR3 DNA reads TGTGCCTGGAGTGTTGAAAGGGGTCAGCCCCAGCATTTT.

The J gene is TRBJ1-5, the V gene TRBV6-1; TRBD1 matches at 7 bases. Germline CDR1 and CDR2: MNHNS and SASEGT. The trim removed 4 bases at V and 0 bases at J, leaving 6 bases unmatched. CDR3 length equals 16 residues. Here the CDR3 DNA reads TGTGCCAGCAGTGCCGGGACAGCTATTAGCAATCAGCCCCAGCATTTT. Protein: CASSAGTAISNQPQHF.

The chain recombines TRBV4-1 with TRBJ2-5; 8 bases agree with TRBD2. The CDR3 covers 15 residues. CDR1 and CDR2 (germline): MGHRA, YSYEKL. V shed 6 bases, J shed 5 bases, and the junction held 11 bases outside the gene matches. This CDR3 is CASSYSGASGETQYF. The CDR3 nucleotides are TGCGCCAGCAGTTATAGCGGGGCATCAGGGGAGACCCAGTACTTC.

The genes are TRBV19 and TRBJ2-7, with 9 nucleotides matching TRBD1. This CDR3 is 14 amino acids long. J was trimmed by 2 bases and V by 6 bases; bases with no gene match: 5. The germline V gene has CDR1 LNHDA and CDR2 SQIVND (reference sequence). The CDR3 is CASRPGQGPYEQYF. In DNA form, the CDR3 reads TGTGCCAGTAGACCGGGACAGGGCCCCTACGAGCAGTACTTC.